This is a list of T cell receptor beta chains from one sample in a study of early T cells in non-severe SARS-CoV-2 infection. A single record per CDR3 protein comes from TCRdb applying MiXCR to the 5' RACE reads. Of 26,000 or so distinct CDR3 sequences detected, approximately 4.1% appear once; the ten largest clones hold 6.2%. Sequencing was carried out using whole blood. Receptors originate from an adult who was a healthcare worker with PCR-confirmed SARS-CoV-2 infection or an uninfected control (not recorded which). Both conserved end residues are part of each CDR3. Each record gives: V gene, D gene, J gene, CDR3 protein. D genes are given only for firm matches.

v_gene: TRBV7-2; d_gene: .; j_gene: TRBJ2-7; CDR3aa: CASSLNAGYYEQYF
v_gene: TRBV29-1; d_gene: .; j_gene: TRBJ2-5; CDR3aa: CSAGRAQETQYF
v_gene: TRBV7-9; d_gene: .; j_gene: TRBJ2-7; CDR3aa: CASSLFGGSSYEQYF
v_gene: TRBV2; d_gene: .; j_gene: TRBJ2-5; CDR3aa: CASMGQSGRTQYF
v_gene: TRBV7-6; d_gene: .; j_gene: TRBJ2-7; CDR3aa: CASSLVGDEQYF
v_gene: TRBV20-1; d_gene: TRBD1; j_gene: TRBJ2-7; CDR3aa: CSARGTGVYEQYF
v_gene: TRBV7-8; d_gene: .; j_gene: TRBJ2-5; CDR3aa: CASSRGRFAAFKETQYF
v_gene: TRBV10-3; d_gene: TRBD1; j_gene: TRBJ1-2; CDR3aa: CAISEGQGDYGYTF
v_gene: TRBV7-9; d_gene: .; j_gene: TRBJ2-3; CDR3aa: CASSPYTGSFTDTQYF
v_gene: TRBV5-4; d_gene: TRBD2; j_gene: TRBJ2-3; CDR3aa: CASSSSSGTDTQYF
v_gene: TRBV5-4; d_gene: TRBD2; j_gene: TRBJ2-4; CDR3aa: CASSLWGRLAENIQYF
v_gene: TRBV3-1; d_gene: TRBD2; j_gene: TRBJ2-5; CDR3aa: CASSQGITGGETQYF
v_gene: TRBV9; d_gene: TRBD1; j_gene: TRBJ1-4; CDR3aa: CASSVGQGGEKLFF
v_gene: TRBV11-1; d_gene: TRBD1; j_gene: TRBJ1-2; CDR3aa: CASSFGTGNGYTF
v_gene: TRBV5-6; d_gene: .; j_gene: TRBJ2-3; CDR3aa: CASSGRLGTDTQYF
v_gene: TRBV27; d_gene: .; j_gene: TRBJ2-4; CDR3aa: CASSLSEAGRAKNIQYF
v_gene: TRBV7-2; d_gene: TRBD2; j_gene: TRBJ2-3; CDR3aa: CASSKGLAGVRDTQYF
v_gene: TRBV6-5; d_gene: .; j_gene: TRBJ2-1; CDR3aa: CASTEQGSYNEQFF
v_gene: TRBV10-3; d_gene: TRBD2; j_gene: TRBJ2-3; CDR3aa: CATGVGGSTDTQYF
v_gene: TRBV7-3; d_gene: TRBD2; j_gene: TRBJ2-5; CDR3aa: CASSPIPGLGAETQYF
v_gene: TRBV29-1; d_gene: .; j_gene: TRBJ2-4; CDR3aa: CSVPKGNWGLFVENIQYF
v_gene: TRBV29-1; d_gene: .; j_gene: TRBJ1-4; CDR3aa: CSVPGTTGEKLFF
v_gene: TRBV12-3/TRBV12-4; d_gene: TRBD1; j_gene: TRBJ1-2; CDR3aa: CASSSPQGQGNYGYTF
v_gene: TRBV9; d_gene: .; j_gene: TRBJ1-1; CDR3aa: CASSVGTGDSLGAFF
v_gene: TRBV7-2; d_gene: .; j_gene: TRBJ1-5; CDR3aa: CASSLSSGAPQHF
v_gene: TRBV4-3; d_gene: TRBD2; j_gene: TRBJ2-1; CDR3aa: CASSQGFLAGGYNEQFF
v_gene: TRBV29-1; d_gene: .; j_gene: TRBJ2-7; CDR3aa: CSAGSGYEQYF
v_gene: TRBV12-3/TRBV12-4; d_gene: TRBD1; j_gene: TRBJ1-5; CDR3aa: CASSRDRGLQPQHF
v_gene: TRBV5-1; d_gene: .; j_gene: TRBJ1-2; CDR3aa: CASSLVAGVYGYTF
v_gene: TRBV28; d_gene: TRBD2; j_gene: TRBJ2-7; CDR3aa: CASSPTSGLAGVGHEQYF
v_gene: TRBV6-2/TRBV6-3; d_gene: TRBD2; j_gene: TRBJ2-2; CDR3aa: CASRGDGELFF
v_gene: TRBV20-1; d_gene: .; j_gene: TRBJ2-7; CDR3aa: CSANRPTRASYEQYF
v_gene: TRBV7-2; d_gene: .; j_gene: TRBJ1-4; CDR3aa: CASSLGVSGGYEKLFF